These 29 T cell receptor beta chains originate from one sample sequenced in a study of shared clonotypes between healthy human individuals. Using immunoSEQ multiplex PCR, the repertoire was profiled, and TCRdb retains in-frame clones only, with some absent. The sample includes hundreds of thousands of clones, about 96% of them seen just once. Specimen: memory CD8+ T cells sorted from blood. Subset here: CD45RO+ cells pooled with CCR7-negative TemRA cells. These TCRs come from a man aged 25-40 years in good health.

This clone came up once. Other DNA sequences in this specimen translate into the identical CDR3. This rearrangement joins TRBV5-3 to TRBJ1-1, with a tentative D call TRBD1 (5 bases). TRBV5-3 counts as an open reading frame of uncertain function. With 4 bases removed from V and 8 bases from J, the gap between germline ends came to 15 bases. There are 13 residues in the CDR3. CDR3 residues: CARSLRDEGEAFF. The CDR3 nucleotides read TGTGCCAGAAGCCTCCGGGACGAGGGGGAAGCTTTCTTT.

The chain couples TRBV2 to TRBJ2-3; D gene ambiguous. V was cut by 6 bases and J by 10 bases, with 20 bases left in between. CDR1 is SNHLY, CDR2 FYNNEI, per germline. CDR3 length: 14 amino acids. The CDR3 loop reads CASRWTIGPFAQYF. The CDR3 DNA reads as TGTGCCAGCAGATGGACGATAGGTCCTTTTGCGCAGTATTTT.

This rearrangement joins TRBV7-9 to TRBJ2-7; the match to TRBD1 covers 8 bases. Per the germline V gene, CDR1 is SEHNR and CDR2 is FQNEAQ (reference sequence). With V trimmed by 5 bases and J by 6 bases, 3 bases remained unmatched. This CDR3 region has 12 residues. CDR3 nucleotides: TGTGCCAGCAGCAGCAGGGGGCGCGAGCAGTACTTC. Amino acid sequence: CASSSRGREQYF.

The rearrangement joins TRBV27 to TRBJ2-3, with D possibly TRBD2 on 7 matching bases. The CDR3 contains 16 residues. The ends were cut back, 5 bases at V and 5 bases at J, with 20 bases in the middle. The germline V gene encodes CDR1 MNHEY and CDR2 SMNVEV (reference sequence). This chain's CDR3 is CASSPRGGGRKDTQYF. The CDR3 nucleotides are TGTGCCAGCAGTCCCAGAGGGGGGGGAAGAAAAGATACGCAGTATTTT.

This chain links TRBV5-6 with TRBJ1-4, with a tentative D call TRBD1 (6 bases). V was trimmed by 4 bases and J by 4 bases, leaving 23 bases between them. CDR3 length: 18 amino acids. Germline CDR1 reads SGHDT; CDR2 reads YYEEEE. This CDR3 reads CASSLRDINSPFNEKLFF. In DNA, the CDR3 is TGTGCCAGCAGCCTTCGGGACATTAATTCCCCTTTTAATGAAAAACTGTTTTTT.

The J gene is TRBJ1-1, the V gene TRBV5-1; a weak D match, TRBD1 (6 bases). CDR3 length: 16 residues. Between the trimmed V and J ends, which lost 2 bases and 3 bases, there was a span of 17 bases. The germline V gene has CDR1 SGHRS and CDR2 YFSETQ. The CDR3 nucleotides read TGCGCCAGCAGCTTCAATGCAGGGGTGAGGGACACTGAAGCTTTCTTT. The encoded protein is CASSFNAGVRDTEAFF. Combining the CDR3 with reference TRBV5-1 and TRBJ1-1 gives the whole variable domain KAGVTQTPRYLIKTRGQQVTLSCSPISGHRSVSWYQQTPGQGLQFLFEYFSETQRNKGNFPGRFSGRQFSNSRSEMNVSTLELGDSALYLCASSFNAGVRDTEAFFGQGTRLTVV.

V gene TRBV30 combines with J gene TRBJ2-7; 11 nucleotides match TRBD2. This CDR3 is 15 amino acids long. The V segment lost 0 bases and the J segment 7 bases; nucleotides outside the gene matches: 8. Germline values: CDR1 GTSNPN, CDR2 SVGIG (reference sequence). This CDR3 reads CAWSVPPSGRWEQYF. As DNA, the CDR3 is TGTGCCTGGAGTGTACCTCCTAGCGGGAGGTGGGAGCAGTACTTC.

V gene TRBV19 combines with J gene TRBJ1-1, with D tentatively TRBD1 (5 bases). V lost 5 bases and J lost 10, with 11 bases in between. The germline CDR1 and CDR2 sequences are LNHDA and SQIVND (reference sequence). This CDR3 spans 11 amino acids. CDR3 DNA: TGTGCCAGTAGTTTACCCGGGACAGCTTTCTTT. Its translation is CASSLPGTAFF. The complete variable domain, with remaining parts taken from reference TRBV19 and TRBJ1-1, reads DGGITQSPKYLFRKEGQNVTLSCEQNLNHDAMYWYRQDPGQGLRLIYYSQIVNDFQKGDIAEGYSVSREKKESFPLTVTSAQKNPTAFYLCASSLPGTAFFGQGTRLTVV.

The CDR3 spells CASVTGYNEQFF. CDR3 bases: TGTGCCAGTGTGACAGGATACAATGAGCAGTTCTTC. J is TRBJ2-1 and V is TRBV28; D is perhaps TRBD1 (6 bases). V was clipped by 9 bases and J by 4 bases, with 10 bases between them. Germline V gene sequence: CDR1 MDHEN, CDR2 SYDVKM. The CDR3 is 12 amino acids.

The chain carries TRBV4-2 and TRBJ2-7; D is undetermined. This CDR3 has 14 residues. Germline assignment: CDR1 LGHNA and CDR2 YNFKEQ. V was cut by 0 bases and J by 2 bases, with 8 bases left in between. The CDR3 DNA sequence: TGTGCCAGCAGCCAAGATGGCGTCGCCTACGAGCAGTACTTC. It specifies CASSQDGVAYEQYF.

The chain links TRBV19 to TRBJ1-2; D is possibly TRBD1 (5 bases). V was pared by 6 bases and J by 6 bases, with 14 bases between. The CDR3 length is 13 residues. Germline values: CDR1 LNHDA, CDR2 SQIVND (reference sequence). This CDR3 reads CASSRLGADGYTF. The CDR3 region has the DNA TGTGCCAGTAGCCGCCTTGGGGCGGATGGCTACACCTTC. Combining the CDR3 with reference TRBV19 and TRBJ1-2 gives the whole variable domain DGGITQSPKYLFRKEGQNVTLSCEQNLNHDAMYWYRQDPGQGLRLIYYSQIVNDFQKGDIAEGYSVSREKKESFPLTVTSAQKNPTAFYLCASSRLGADGYTFGSGTRLTVV.

The chain recombines TRBV29-1 with TRBJ2-2, with 9 bases that match TRBD2. The CDR3 has 13 amino acids. Germline V gives CDR1 SQVTM, CDR2 ANQGSEA. After removal of 6 bases from V and 2 bases from J, the junction contained 1 base not matched to a gene. The chain's CDR3 is CSVGTSNTGELFF. The CDR3 coding sequence is TGCAGCGTCGGGACTAGCAACACCGGGGAGCTGTTTTTT.

This clone was seen just once. The rearrangement joins TRBV2 to TRBJ1-1, with 8 bases that match TRBD1. The CDR3 has 14 amino acids. With V trimmed by 5 bases and J by 1 base, 3 bases remained unmatched. Germline values: CDR1 SNHLY, CDR2 FYNNEI. CDR3 in amino acids: CASSTGGQNTEAFF. CDR3 DNA: TGTGCCAGCAGTACAGGGGGTCAGAACACTGAAGCTTTCTTT.

This chain connects TRBV4-1 to TRBJ1-4; D is possibly TRBD1 (5 bases). Trimming removed 4 bases at V and 6 bases at J, with 18 bases between. CDR3 length: 16 amino acids. The germline CDR1 and CDR2 sequences are MGHRA and YSYEKL. CDR3: CASSPHSGTRDEKLFF. CDR3 DNA sequence: TGCGCCAGCAGCCCGCACTCCGGGACGAGGGATGAAAAACTGTTTTTT.

Comments on this clone: Relative to the germline gene, one junction end is altered; a read error may explain this. Other DNA sequences within the sample encode an identical CDR3. The chain recombines TRBV6-1 with TRBJ2-7; tentative D call: TRBD1 (6 bases). This CDR3 spans 12 amino acids. CDR1 and CDR2 from the germline V gene are MNHNS and SASEGT. The CDR3 sequence: CASSEGGYEQYF. The CDR3 DNA reads TGTGCCAGCAGCGAAGGGGGATACGAGCAGTACTTC.

A remark on this clone: Distinct nucleotide sequences in the sample also encode this CDR3. The chain carries TRBV30 and TRBJ2-3; D may be TRBD2 (5 bases). Germline loops: CDR1 GTSNPN, CDR2 SVGIG (reference sequence). The V and J ends lost 0 bases and 0 bases respectively, with 10 bases between them. The CDR3 spans 15 residues. The CDR3 sequence is CAWSVTSGSTDTQYF. The CDR3 bases are TGTGCCTGGAGTGTAACCAGCGGTAGCACAGATACGCAGTATTTT.

Points on this clone: The germline gene is not matched at one end of the junction; a read error may be the cause. The sample has other DNA sequences that encode this CDR3 too. V is TRBV2 and J is TRBJ2-5; 11 bases map to TRBD2. Germline values: CDR1 SNHLY, CDR2 FYNNEI. The length of the CDR3 is 15 residues. The CDR3 here is CASTRGLADQETQYF. CDR3 DNA sequence: TGTGCCAGCACCAGGGGACTAGCGGACCAAGAAACCCAGTACTTC.

This rearrangement joins TRBV4-2 to TRBJ1-5; 7 bases map to TRBD1. J was trimmed by 4 bases and V by 1 base; bases with no gene match: 4. In germline, CDR1 is LGHNA, CDR2 YNFKEQ. This CDR3 comprises 15 residues. CDR3 coding DNA: TGTGCCAGCAGCCAAGCAGACAGGGAAAATCAGCCCCAGCATTTT. It specifies CASSQADRENQPQHF.

J is TRBJ1-2 and V is TRBV7-2; possible D gene TRBD1, 5 bases. The germline V gene encodes CDR1 SGHTA and CDR2 FQGNSA. The V end lost 2 bases, the J end lost 4 bases, and 11 bases lay between the germline ends. The CDR3 covers 14 residues. CDR3 loop: CASSLNHRIYGYTF. CDR3 sequence (DNA): TGTGCCAGCAGCTTAAACCACAGGATCTATGGCTACACCTTC. The whole variable domain, filled in from reference TRBV7-2 and TRBJ1-2, reads GAGVSQSPSNKVTEKGKDVELRCDPISGHTALYWYRQSLGQGLEFLIYFQGNSAPDKSGLPSDRFSAERTGGSVSTLTIQRTQQEDSAVYLCASSLNHRIYGYTFGSGTRLTVV.

This chain connects TRBV2 to TRBJ1-1, with D perhaps TRBD1 (6 bases). Trimming left V 4 bases short and J 4 bases short, with 7 bases between. CDR3 length: 12 residues. Germline V lookup: CDR1 SNHLY, CDR2 FYNNEI. DNA for the CDR3: TGTGCCAGCAGTGGAGGGGGCACTGAAGCTTTCTTT. Its translation is CASSGGGTEAFF. Together with reference TRBV2 and TRBJ1-1, the CDR3 gives the full variable domain: EPEVTQTPSHQVTQMGQEVILRCVPISNHLYFYWYRQILGQKVEFLVSFYNNEISEKSEIFDDQFSVERPDGSNFTLKIRSTKLEDSAMYFCASSGGGTEAFFGQGTRLTVV.

The V and J genes are TRBV11-3 and TRBJ2-7; the match to TRBD2 covers 7 bases. Trimming took 1 base from V and 3 from J; bases not matched to a gene: 6. The CDR3 runs 15 residues. Germline CDR1 SGHNT, CDR2 YENEEA. The CDR3 loop reads CASSLGTRAIYEQYF. CDR3 bases: TGTGCCAGCAGCTTAGGGACTAGGGCAATCTACGAGCAGTACTTC.

The rearrangement joins TRBV19 to TRBJ2-5; 8 positions match TRBD1. CDR1 is LNHDA and CDR2 is SQIVND in the germline V gene (reference sequence). CDR3 size: 14 residues. The J segment lost 4 bases and the V segment lost 5 bases, leaving 6 bases of the junction unmatched. CDR3 residues: CASSFSGGRETQYF. CDR3 DNA: TGTGCCAGTAGTTTTTCAGGGGGCCGAGAGACCCAGTACTTC.

The rearrangement links TRBV28 to TRBJ2-7; D is undetermined. V was pared by 3 bases and J by 0 bases, with 6 bases between. This CDR3 region has 13 residues. CDR1 and CDR2 from the germline V gene are MDHEN and SYDVKM. The CDR3 region is CASSLLVSYEQYF. CDR3 nucleotides: TGTGCCAGCAGTTTGCTCGTCTCCTACGAGCAGTACTTC.

The chain has TRBV7-2 and TRBJ1-5; TRBD1 matches at 12 bases. This CDR3 is built from 14 residues. V was pared by 4 bases and J by 6 bases, with 1 base of the junction left unmatched. Germline V gives CDR1 SGHTA, CDR2 FQGNSA. CDR3 nucleotide sequence: TGTGCCAGCAGCTCGGGACAGGGGGCTCAGCCCCAGCATTTT. Translating gives CASSSGQGAQPQHF. Together with reference TRBV7-2 and TRBJ1-5, the CDR3 gives the full variable domain: GAGVSQSPSNKVTEKGKDVELRCDPISGHTALYWYRQSLGQGLEFLIYFQGNSAPDKSGLPSDRFSAERTGGSVSTLTIQRTQQEDSAVYLCASSSGQGAQPQHFGDGTRLSIL.

The rearrangement links TRBV28 to TRBJ1-2; 9 positions agree with TRBD1. CDR1 is MDHEN, CDR2 SYDVKM, per germline. The CDR3 contains 16 residues. The V gene end was trimmed by 5 bases and the J gene end by 2 bases; junction bases not matched to a gene: 9. The CDR3 sequence: CASSTTGQGKNYGYTF. The DNA of the CDR3 is TGTGCCAGCAGTACAACCGGACAGGGGAAAAACTATGGCTACACCTTC.

This chain links TRBV30 with TRBJ1-5; 12 bases fit TRBD1. The V gene's germline CDR1 is GTSNPN and CDR2 SVGIG (reference sequence). V gave up 3 bases and J gave up 7 bases; unmatched junction bases: 13. The CDR3 loop spans 17 amino acids. The CDR3 spells CAWSPQGGQGAWQPQHF. CDR3 DNA sequence: TGTGCCTGGAGCCCCCAAGGGGGACAGGGGGCCTGGCAGCCCCAGCATTTT.

The chain recombines TRBV30 with TRBJ1-3; D is undetermined. The CDR3 consists of 13 residues. Germline loops: CDR1 GTSNPN, CDR2 SVGIG (reference sequence). Trimming removed 4 bases at V and 7 bases at J, with 14 bases between. The CDR3 region has the DNA TGTGCCTGGACCGGGTATGAGAGTAACACCATATATTTT. Protein sequence: CAWTGYESNTIYF.

This clone was counted a single time. The chain is built from TRBV28 and TRBJ2-7; TRBD2 matches at 8 bases. J lost 4 bases, V lost 3 bases, and 5 bases had no gene match. CDR1 MDHEN and CDR2 SYDVKM come from the germline V gene. CDR3 length equals 14 residues. The CDR3 loop reads CASSLTSVLYEQYF. CDR3 DNA: TGTGCCAGCAGTTTGACTAGCGTCCTTTACGAGCAGTACTTC.

The chain combines TRBV20-1 with TRBJ2-6; 9 bases fit TRBD1. J lost 16 bases, V lost 3 bases, and 4 bases had no gene match. This CDR3 has 11 amino acids. Per the germline V gene, CDR1 is DFQATT and CDR2 is SNEGSKA (reference sequence). CDR3 DNA: TGCAGTGCTAGCGGGACAGGGAGGCTGACTTTC. Its translation is CSASGTGRLTF.